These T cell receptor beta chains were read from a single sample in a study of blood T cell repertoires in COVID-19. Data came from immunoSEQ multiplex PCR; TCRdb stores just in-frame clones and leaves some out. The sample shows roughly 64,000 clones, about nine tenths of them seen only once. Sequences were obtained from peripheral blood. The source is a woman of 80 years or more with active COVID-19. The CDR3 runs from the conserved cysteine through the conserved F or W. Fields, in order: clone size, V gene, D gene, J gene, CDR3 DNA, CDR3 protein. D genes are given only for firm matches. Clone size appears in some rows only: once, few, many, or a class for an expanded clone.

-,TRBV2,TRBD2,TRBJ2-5,TGTGCCAGCAGCCAACAGGTCGGGGGGGAGACCCAGTACTTC,CASSQQVGGETQYF
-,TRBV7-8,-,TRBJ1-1,TGTGCCAGCAGCTTAGTTTCTGGACAGCTCAGGACTGAAGCTTTCTTT,CASSLVSGQLRTEAFF
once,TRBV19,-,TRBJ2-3,TGTGCCAGTAGTACCCACAGGGAAGATACGCAGTATTTT,CASSTHREDTQYF
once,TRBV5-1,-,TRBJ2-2,TGCGCCAGCAGCTTGATCGGGGGGCAGGACACCGGGGAGCTGTTTTTT,CASSLIGGQDTGELFF
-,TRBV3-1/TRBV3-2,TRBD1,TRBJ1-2,TGTGCCAGCAGTCCAGGGGGCGGTACCCCCGGCTACACCTTC,CASSPGGGTPGYTF
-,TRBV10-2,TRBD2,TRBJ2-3,TGCGCCAGCAGTCTTACTAGCGGGAGGGGCCCAGATACGCAGTATTTT,CASSLTSGRGPDTQYF
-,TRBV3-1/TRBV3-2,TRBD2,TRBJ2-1,TGTGCCAGCAGCCAACGGACTAGCGGTAGCTCCTACAATGAGCAGTTCTTC,CASSQRTSGSSYNEQFF
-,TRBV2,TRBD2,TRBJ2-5,TGTGCCAGCAACGTCGAGCGGGGGGCGGAGACCCAGTACTTC,CASNVERGAETQYF
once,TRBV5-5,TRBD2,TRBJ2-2,TGTGCCAGCAGCCAGACTAGCGGGAGCGACACCGGGGAGCTGTTTTTT,CASSQTSGSDTGELFF
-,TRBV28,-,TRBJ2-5,TGTGCCAGCAGACCCTTTTCTAAGCGACAGTTGGTAGATAGTGGGGGGTTTATAGGGACCCAGTACTTC,CASRPFSKRQLVDSGGFIGTQYF
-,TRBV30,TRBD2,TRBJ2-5,TGTGCCTGGAGTGCAGGACTAGCGGGGGAGACCCAGTACTTC,CAWSAGLAGETQYF
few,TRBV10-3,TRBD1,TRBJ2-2,TGTGCCATCAGCCCCGACAGGGGGGGACCCGGGGAGCTGTTTTTT,CAISPDRGGPGELFF
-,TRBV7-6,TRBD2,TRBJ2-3,TGTGCCAGCAGCTGGGGACTAGCGGGCCCCACAGATACGCAGTATTTT,CASSWGLAGPTDTQYF
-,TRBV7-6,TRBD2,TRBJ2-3,TGTGCCAGCAGCTTAGGTAGCGGGGGCTCGGCAGATACGCAGTATTTT,CASSLGSGGSADTQYF
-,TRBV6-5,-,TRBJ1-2,TGTGCCAGCAGTTACCGAGATATGGGCGGCTACACCTTC,CASSYRDMGGYTF
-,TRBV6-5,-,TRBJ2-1,TGTGCCAGCAGTTGGGTGGGAGATCCGTATGAGCAGTTCTTC,CASSWVGDPYEQFF
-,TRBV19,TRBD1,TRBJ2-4,TGTGCCAGTACTGACAGGGCGAGGGAAAACATTCAGTACTTC,CASTDRARENIQYF
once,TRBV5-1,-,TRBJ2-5,TGCGCCAGCAGCTTGAGTACGCAGCAAGAGACCCAGTACTTC,CASSLSTQQETQYF
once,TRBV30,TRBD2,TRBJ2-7,TGTGCCTGGAGAGCGGGACCATACGAGCAGTACTTC,CAWRAGPYEQYF
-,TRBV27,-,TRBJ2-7,TGTGCCAGCAGTCAAGGAGTGGCCAACGAGCAGTACTTC,CASSQGVANEQYF
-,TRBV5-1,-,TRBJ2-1,TGCGCCAGCAGCCCGCGGGGAGCGGCATACAATGAGCAGTTCTTC,CASSPRGAAYNEQFF
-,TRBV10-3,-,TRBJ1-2,TGTGCCATCAGTGAAGACCTGTCTCTAGGCTATGGCTACACCTTC,CAISEDLSLGYGYTF
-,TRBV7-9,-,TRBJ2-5,TGTGCCAGCAGCTTAGCTCCGGGCAGGGCCATCCAAGAGACCCAGTACTTC,CASSLAPGRAIQETQYF
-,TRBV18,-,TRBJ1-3,TGTGCCAGCTCACCGAGGGGAAACACCATATATTTT,CASSPRGNTIYF
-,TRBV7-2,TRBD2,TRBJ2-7,TGTGCCAGCAGCCAGACCGGGGAGGGCTCCTACGAGCAGTACTTC,CASSQTGEGSYEQYF
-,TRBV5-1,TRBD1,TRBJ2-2,TGCGCCAGCAGACCTATGACAGGGCAAAACACCGGGGAGCTGTTTTTT,CASRPMTGQNTGELFF
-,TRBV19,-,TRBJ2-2,TGTGCCAGTAGTATCATGGCAGGGGACGGGGAGCTGTTTTTT,CASSIMAGDGELFF
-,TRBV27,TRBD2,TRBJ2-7,TGTGCCAGCAGTTCGAGCGGGGCTGTCACCTACGAGCAGTACTTC,CASSSSGAVTYEQYF
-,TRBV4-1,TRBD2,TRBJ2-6,TGCGCCAGCAGCCAACCCCGACTAGCGGGAGGGACTGGGGCCAACGTCCTGACTTTC,CASSQPRLAGGTGANVLTF
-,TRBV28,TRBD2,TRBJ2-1,TGTGCCAGCAGTACGCCCCGGGCTAGCGGATCCATTGAGCAGTTCTTC,CASSTPRASGSIEQFF
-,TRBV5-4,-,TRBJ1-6,TGTGCCAGCAGCTTAGATCTGAGCTCCTATAATTCACCCCTCCACTTT,CASSLDLSSYNSPLHF
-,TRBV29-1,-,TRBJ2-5,TGCAGCGTTGAGGGGGCTAGGGGAGAGACCCAGTACTTC,CSVEGARGETQYF
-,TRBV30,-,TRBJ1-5,TGTGCCTGGAGTGTGACGGAGGGAAGCAATCAGCCCCAGCATTTT,CAWSVTEGSNQPQHF
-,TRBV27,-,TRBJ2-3,TGTGCCAGCGGCGATCTTGGAGTCTCTTCAGATACGCAGTATTTT,CASGDLGVSSDTQYF
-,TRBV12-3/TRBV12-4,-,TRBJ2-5,TGTGCCAGCAGGGCAGGGCTCCAAGAGACCCAGTACTTC,CASRAGLQETQYF
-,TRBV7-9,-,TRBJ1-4,TGTGCCAGCAGCCCGACCTTGGGGGCTGAAAAACTGTTTTTT,CASSPTLGAEKLFF
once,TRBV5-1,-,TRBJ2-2,TGCGCCAGCAGCTTGGATGTAGACACCGGGGAGCTGTTTTTT,CASSLDVDTGELFF
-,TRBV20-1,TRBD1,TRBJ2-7,TGCAGTGCGAGTACAGGGGGTACCTACGAGCAGTACTTC,CSASTGGTYEQYF
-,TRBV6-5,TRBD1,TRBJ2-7,TGTGCCAGCAGTATAGGGACAGGGGTTGAGCAGTACTTC,CASSIGTGVEQYF
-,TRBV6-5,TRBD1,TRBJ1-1,TGTGCCGCAGGACAGGGTGTTGACACTGAAGCTTTCTTT,CAAGQGVDTEAFF
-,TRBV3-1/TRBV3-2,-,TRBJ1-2,TGTGCCAGCAGCCAAGAGGTGATGCGGCAGGGCATGAGAGACTATGGCTACACCTTC,CASSQEVMRQGMRDYGYTF
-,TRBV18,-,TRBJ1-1,TGTGCCAGCTCACCGAGGACAGAAAACACTGAAGCTTTCTTT,CASSPRTENTEAFF
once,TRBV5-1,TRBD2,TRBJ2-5,TGCGCCAGCAGATTTTCTCTCACGTCCCGGGGGGAAGAGACCCAGTACTTC,CASRFSLTSRGEETQYF
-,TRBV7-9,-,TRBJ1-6,TGTGCCAGCAGCTTAGATCGGGATGGGAATTCACCCCTCCACTTT,CASSLDRDGNSPLHF
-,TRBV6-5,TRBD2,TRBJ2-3,TGTGCCAGCGAAGCGGGGGGGCCACCAGATACGCAGTATTTT,CASEAGGPPDTQYF
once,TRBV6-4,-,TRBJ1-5,TGTGCCAGCAGCTTGAATCAGCCCCAGCATTTT,CASSLNQPQHF
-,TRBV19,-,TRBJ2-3,TGTGCCAGTATTGGGACAGCCGGGAGTACGCAGTATTTT,CASIGTAGSTQYF
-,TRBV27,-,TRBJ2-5,TGTGCCAGCAGCCTCCGAAACAGGGCCTTGGAGACCCAGTACTTC,CASSLRNRALETQYF
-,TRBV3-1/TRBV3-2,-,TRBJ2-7,TGTGCCAGCAGCCAAGCCAGGGTTTACGAGCAGTACTTC,CASSQARVYEQYF
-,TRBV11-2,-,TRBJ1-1,TGTGCCAGCAGCTTAAGTAGGACAGACTTTGAGAATTTCTTT,CASSLSRTDFENFF
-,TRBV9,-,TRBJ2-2,TGTGCCAGCAGCGTAGCACTGGACTACCTCGGGGAGCTGTTTTTT,CASSVALDYLGELFF